The present T cell receptor beta chain was sequenced within a study of blood T cells in healthy people across ages. Whole-study findings and limits: Strong correlation linked observed beta diversity and percent naive T cells. As age increased, TCR beta diversity per million T cells fell in a roughly linear fashion. Unknown CMV status may confound age-related changes in expanded clones.

This CDR3 contains 13 residues. Germline assignment: CDR1 SGHVS and CDR2 FQNEAQ. On this clonotype: Antigen unknown.

Next came a second PCR, run for roughly 6 to 11 cycles, which used a sample-barcoded 5' primer along with a J-beta primer mix. Each cDNA molecule was tagged by a template-switch adaptor that had 12 random nucleotides. Each CDR3 protein gets one entry after TCRdb re-called the 5' RACE reads with MiXCR. The table records 550,000 to 750,000 distinct CDR3 sequences, about 21% of them present only once. V gene TRBV7-8 combines with J gene TRBJ2-5; unclear D gene. The tail of the sequence fits TRBJ2-1 better, so the J call may be wrong. The clonotype was recovered from a man between 65 and 80 years old in good health. Source material: blood. For the CDR3, the DNA is TGTGCCAGCAGCAAAACCGCTAGGGATGAGCAGTTCTTC. Translated, it gives CASSKTARDEQFF.